The 10 T cell receptor beta chains given below trace back to one sample, sequenced in a study of cytomegalovirus exposure and HLA in healthy donors. Assay used: immunoSEQ multiplex PCR; TCRdb lists only in-frame clones, some missing. The repertoire includes tens of thousands of clones, approximately 91% of them detected once, and roughly 1.9% sits in the top ten. Sequencing input: PBMCs. All receptors come from a man aged 30 to 45 in good health and CMV-seronegative.

The chain uses TRBV6-1 and TRBJ1-2, with D possibly TRBD1 on 6 matching bases. CDR3 length equals 13 residues. V lost 7 bases, J lost 6 bases, and 15 bases lay in between. The germline CDR1 and CDR2 sequences are MNHNS and SASEGT. The CDR3 reads CASTLDRINGYTF. For the CDR3, the DNA is TGTGCCAGCACCCTTGACAGGATTAATGGCTACACCTTC.

The rearrangement joins TRBV11-2 to TRBJ1-2; 7 positions match TRBD1. The CDR3 is made up of 13 amino acids. Germline V CDR1 and CDR2: SGHAT, FQNNGV. The trim removed 5 bases at V and 4 bases at J, leaving 4 bases unmatched. The CDR3 sequence: CASSLGQTYGYTF. The CDR3 bases are TGTGCCAGCAGCCTGGGACAGACCTATGGCTACACCTTC.

This rearrangement joins TRBV10-1 to TRBJ2-3, with a tentative D call TRBD2 (6 bases). The CDR3 length is 17 residues. Germline CDR1 reads WNHNN; CDR2 reads SYGVQD (reference sequence). The V gene lost 0 bases and the J gene lost 2 bases, with 15 bases spanning the gap. CDR3 DNA: TGCGCCAGCAGTGAGTCGTTAAAGCAGGACTACACAGATACGCAGTATTTT. It translates to CASSESLKQDYTDTQYF.

Only a few counts were recorded for this clone. The rearrangement links TRBV29-1 to TRBJ2-1, with a weak D call TRBD2 (7 bases). The germline gives CDR1 SQVTM, CDR2 ANQGSEA. The CDR3 runs to 13 residues. Between the trimmed V and J ends, which lost 2 bases and 4 bases, there was a span of 9 bases. CDR3 residues: CSVERGGYNEQFF. The CDR3 nucleotides read TGCAGCGTTGAAAGGGGGGGTTACAATGAGCAGTTCTTC.

This chain connects TRBV18 to TRBJ1-2, with 8 bases that match TRBD1. Germline values: CDR1 KGHSH, CDR2 LQKENI. Trimming cost V 4 bases and J 4 bases; bases outside gene matches: 8. The CDR3 runs to 15 residues. The CDR3, as DNA: TGTGCCAGCTCACTTTCAGGGGGCACTCCCTATGGCTACACCTTC. Translation gives CASSLSGGTPYGYTF. The full variable domain, in which reference TRBV18 and TRBJ1-2 provide the parts outside the CDR3, is NAGVMQNPRHLVRRRGQEARLRCSPMKGHSHVYWYRQLPEEGLKFMVYLQKENIIDESGMPKERFSAEFPKEGPSILRIQQVVRGDSAAYFCASSLSGGTPYGYTFGSGTRLTVV.

The chain employs TRBV7-2 and TRBJ2-7; D perhaps matches TRBD1 (6 bases). The ends were cut back, 4 bases at V and 9 bases at J, with 22 bases in the middle. From germline, CDR1 is SGHTA and CDR2 FQGNSA. The CDR3 runs 15 residues. The CDR3 bases are TGTGCCAGCAGCTCAGGGGCCGAGATAATCTACTGGCAGTACTTC. It specifies CASSSGAEIIYWQYF.

The chain is built from TRBV28 and TRBJ1-1, with 8 bases lining up with TRBD1. V lost 7 bases to trimming and J lost 1 base; unmatched junction nucleotides: 11. CDR1 and CDR2 from the germline V gene are MDHEN and SYDVKM. CDR3 length: 16 amino acids. The CDR3 DNA is TGTGCCAGCAATACCGAGGACAGGGCAAAGAACACTGAAGCTTTCTTT. Protein sequence: CASNTEDRAKNTEAFF.

The V and J genes are TRBV9 and TRBJ2-1; 8 nucleotides align to TRBD2. In germline, CDR1 is SGDLS, CDR2 YYNGEE. The CDR3 is 15 residues long. After removal of 3 bases from V and 1 base from J, the junction contained 3 bases not matched to a gene. The CDR3 nucleotides are TGTGCCAGCAGCGAAAGCGGGGGTTCCTACAATGAGCAGTTCTTC. It codes for CASSESGGSYNEQFF.

This clone was detected only once. V and J are TRBV6-6 and TRBJ1-6; D is uncertain. CDR1 and CDR2 from the germline V gene are MNHNY and SVGAGI (reference sequence). The CDR3 covers 16 residues. V lost 2 bases, J lost 7 bases, and 15 bases lay in between. CDR3 in amino acids: CASSYDRRGGNSPLHF. The CDR3 nucleotides read TGTGCCAGCAGTTACGACCGGCGGGGTGGCAATTCACCCCTCCACTTT.

The J gene is TRBJ1-1, the V gene TRBV7-6; D call uncertain. This CDR3 comprises 14 residues. Per germline, CDR1 SGHVS and CDR2 FNYEAQ. Trimming stripped 1 base from V and 5 bases from J, with 11 bases between. CDR3 sequence (DNA): TGTGCCAGCAGCTTAGGTGCGAGGAGTACTGAAGCTTTCTTT. Translated, it gives CASSLGARSTEAFF.